This TCR beta chain was profiled in a study of blood T cell repertoires in COVID-19. Study context: Researchers got acute and convalescent COVID-19 samples from the United States, Italy and Spain.

The repertoire was sequenced with immunoSEQ multiplex PCR; TCRdb's copy has only in-frame clones and lacks some. The table includes about 100,000 clones, roughly 92% detected once. Germline V gives CDR1 SEHNR, CDR2 FQNEAQ (reference sequence). V lost 5 bases and J 5 bases, leaving 19 bases between the germline ends. CDR3 length: 15 residues. This receptor was obtained from a man between 65 and 85 years old with acute or convalescent COVID-19. Sequencing input: peripheral blood. This chain joins TRBV7-9 and TRBJ2-7; possible D gene TRBD2, 6 bases. The CDR3 sequence is CASSPYFRGSDEQYF. CDR3 coding DNA: TGTGCCAGCAGCCCGTATTTTCGGGGGTCGGACGAGCAGTACTTC.